Listed here are 2 T cell receptor beta chains from one sample, sequenced in a study of immune evolution from preneoplasia to lung adenocarcinoma. The data were produced by immunoSEQ multiplex PCR, yet TCRdb's version contains in-frame clones alone and is incomplete. The table lists under 7,500 clones, around three quarters of them singletons. The sample comprised FFPE minimally invasive lung adenocarcinoma tissue. Receptor source: a person between 55 and 80 years old with lung adenocarcinoma.

V gene TRBV18 combines with J gene TRBJ1-4, with 7 bases that match TRBD1. Losses at the gene ends were 6 bases for V and 1 base for J; bases not matched to a gene: 5. This CDR3 contains 15 residues. Germline lookup yields CDR1 KGHSH and CDR2 LQKENI. The CDR3 sequence: CASSFNRGTNEKLFF. CDR3 bases: TGTGCCAGCTCGTTTAACAGGGGAACTAATGAAAAACTGTTTTTT.

There are a few counts of this clone. This chain joins TRBV7-2 and TRBJ2-1; TRBD2 might be the D (5 bases). Trimming took off 7 bases at V and 7 bases at J, with 8 bases between the two ends. Germline assignment: CDR1 SGHTA and CDR2 FQGNSA. The CDR3 runs 11 residues. CDR3 bases: TGTGCCAGCAAGGAGGTGAATGAGCAGTTCTTC. This translates into CASKEVNEQFF. Supplemented by reference TRBV7-2 and TRBJ2-1, the full variable domain reads GAGVSQSPSNKVTEKGKDVELRCDPISGHTALYWYRQSLGQGLEFLIYFQGNSAPDKSGLPSDRFSAERTGGSVSTLTIQRTQQEDSAVYLCASKEVNEQFFGPGTRLTVL.